This TCR beta chain was found in a study of blood T cell repertoires in COVID-19. In germline, CDR1 is MNHEY, CDR2 SVGAGI. V lost 6 bases, J lost 8 bases, and 6 bases stayed unmatched. This CDR3 is built from 13 residues. Method: immunoSEQ multiplex PCR; TCRdb's copy keeps in-frame clones and lacks some. The sample contains approximately 210,000 clones, over 65% of which appear only once. This chain uses TRBV6-5 with TRBJ1-2; TRBD1 aligns across 10 bases. The sequenced material came from peripheral blood. This receptor was taken from a woman in her 70s with active or convalescent COVID-19. The CDR3 loop reads CASRIGTGEGYTF. CDR3 DNA: TGTGCCAGCAGAATAGGGACAGGGGAAGGCTACACCTTC.